The 19 T cell receptor beta chains presented below share a single source sample, sequenced in a study of T cell repertoires in cytomegalovirus infection. TCRdb re-derived calls from the reads in MiXCR, one entry per CDR3 protein. The sample includes about half a million distinct CDR3 sequences, 30% to 40% of them seen just once. Their antigen targets remain unknown. The specimen was cultured PBMCs, collected from culture after CMV antigen stimulation. These receptors all stem from a human donor in good health (CMV status not recorded). Some clones in this sample may be carry-over from other donors' samples.

The CDR3 region is CASAREEVGELFF. CDR3 nucleotides: TGTGCCAGCGCACGGGAGGAGGTCGGGGAGCTGTTTTTT. The V gene is TRBV7-2, the J gene TRBJ2-2, with 7 bases lining up with TRBD2. This CDR3 is 13 amino acids long. Germline V lookup: CDR1 SGHTA, CDR2 FQGNSA. V was clipped by 8 bases and J by 7 bases; unmatched bases: 7. Looking up the rest from reference TRBV7-2 and TRBJ2-2 gives the full variable domain: GAGVSQSPSNKVTEKGKDVELRCDPISGHTALYWYRQSLGQGLEFLIYFQGNSAPDKSGLPSDRFSAERTGGSVSTLTIQRTQQEDSAVYLCASAREEVGELFFGEGSRLTVL.

This clonotype was counted only a few times. The chain combines TRBV4-1 with TRBJ2-2; no firm D call. From germline, CDR1 is MGHRA and CDR2 YSYEKL. The CDR3 consists of 14 residues. V lost 4 bases and J 7 bases, leaving 13 bases between the germline ends. The CDR3 region is CASSPRMLLGELFF. In DNA, the CDR3 is TGCGCCAGCAGCCCAAGGATGTTACTCGGGGAGCTGTTTTTT.

This clonotype has just one count. The rearrangement joins TRBV19 to TRBJ2-2; D may match TRBD1 or TRBD2 (6 bases each). Trimming pared 7 bases from V and 4 bases from J, leaving 13 bases between. Germline V gene lookup returns CDR1 LNHDA and CDR2 SQIVND (reference sequence). CDR3 length: 14 amino acids. DNA for the CDR3: TGTGCCAGTACTGGGGGGCTAGGCACCGGGGAGCTGTTTTTT. It codes for CASTGGLGTGELFF.

The V call is TRBV7-9, the J call TRBJ2-7; 7 nucleotides align to TRBD1. Germline CDR1 and CDR2: SEHNR and FQNEAQ (reference sequence). V was clipped by 5 bases and J by 0 bases; unmatched bases: 7. This CDR3 comprises 15 residues. The CDR3, as DNA: TGTGCCAGCAGCCGGGACAGTAACCCCTCCTACGAGCAGTACTTC. This encodes CASSRDSNPSYEQYF. Supplemented by reference TRBV7-9 and TRBJ2-7, the full variable domain reads DTGVSQNPRHKITKRGQNVTFRCDPISEHNRLYWYRQTLGQGPEFLTYFQNEAQLEKSRLLSDRFSAERPKGSFSTLEIQRTEQGDSAMYLCASSRDSNPSYEQYFGPGTRLTVT.

This chain links TRBV7-2 with TRBJ2-5; D is possibly TRBD2 (6 bases). This CDR3 is 14 amino acids long. V was clipped by 5 bases and J by 2 bases, with 12 bases between them. Germline CDR1 reads SGHTA; CDR2 reads FQGNSA. DNA of the CDR3: TGTGCCAGCAGCAAGACCGGGACTCAAGAGACCCAGTACTTC. It yields the protein CASSKTGTQETQYF.

This clonotype was detected only a few times. The chain combines TRBV20-1 with TRBJ2-5; D ambiguous. This CDR3 contains 14 residues. V lost 0 bases, J lost 4 bases, and 12 bases lay in between. CDR1 and CDR2 from the germline V gene are DFQATT and SNEGSKA (reference sequence). CDR3 DNA: TGCAGTGCTAGAGAGGGTAGCCTCGGAGAGACCCAGTACTTC. It specifies CSAREGSLGETQYF.

This clonotype turned up a few times. The chain has TRBV12-5 and TRBJ1-1, with 8 positions matching TRBD1. The V gene end was trimmed by 1 base and the J gene end by 2 bases; junction bases not matched to a gene: 3. The CDR3 length is 15 residues. Germline-derived CDR1 and CDR2 are LGHNT and FRNRAP. CDR3 in amino acids: CASGLGGQGNTEAFF. The CDR3 nucleotides are TGTGCTAGTGGTTTGGGCGGACAGGGAAACACTGAAGCTTTCTTT.

V gene TRBV7-8 combines with J gene TRBJ2-7; possibly TRBD2 for D (7 bases). Germline loops: CDR1 SGHVS, CDR2 FQNEAQ. Trimming pared 5 bases from V and 0 bases from J, leaving 26 bases between. This CDR3 has 19 residues. CDR3 DNA sequence: TGTGCCAGCAGCCTCTTTAGGGGGGGGGACACCCAGGCCTCCTACGAGCAGTACGTC. Translation: CASSLFRGGDTQASYEQYV.

The chain links TRBV7-3 to TRBJ1-1, with D unclear. Per germline, CDR1 SGHTA and CDR2 FQGTGA. V lost 2 bases and J lost 8, with 12 bases in between. This CDR3 has 13 residues. CDR3 nucleotides: TGTGCCAGCAGCTTATCTTCCAAAGGAGAAGCTTTCTTT. The encoded protein is CASSLSSKGEAFF.

This clonotype was observed at least ten times. This chain links TRBV7-2 with TRBJ1-1, with D hard to call. Germline V gene lookup returns CDR1 SGHTA and CDR2 FQGNSA. Deletions cut 3 bases from V and 0 bases from J, with 8 bases between. CDR3 size: 14 residues. The CDR3 region has the DNA TGTGCCAGCAGCTTGAGGTACATGAACACTGAAGCTTTCTTT. It codes for CASSLRYMNTEAFF. Using reference TRBV7-2 and TRBJ1-1 for the parts outside the CDR3, the full variable domain is GAGVSQSPSNKVTEKGKDVELRCDPISGHTALYWYRQSLGQGLEFLIYFQGNSAPDKSGLPSDRFSAERTGGSVSTLTIQRTQQEDSAVYLCASSLRYMNTEAFFGQGTRLTVV.

This rearrangement joins TRBV24-1 to TRBJ2-1, with TRBD2 matching 12 bases. Per germline, CDR1 KGHDR and CDR2 SFDVKD. The trim removed 7 bases at V and 4 bases at J, leaving 4 bases unmatched. The CDR3 totals 15 residues. The CDR3 DNA follows: TGTGCCACCAGCAGACTAGCGGGGGAATACAATGAGCAGTTCTTC. Protein: CATSRLAGEYNEQFF.

This chain uses TRBV29-1 with TRBJ2-1, with a weak D call TRBD2 (6 bases). Germline values: CDR1 SQVTM, CDR2 ANQGSEA. Deletions cut 0 bases from V and 4 bases from J, with 13 bases between. The CDR3 is 15 amino acids. The CDR3 coding sequence is TGCAGCGTTGAAGATTTGGAGGGCCGATACAATGAGCAGTTCTTC. Its translation: CSVEDLEGRYNEQFF.

The chain joins TRBV4-3 to TRBJ1-5; D is ambiguous. The CDR3 has 13 amino acids. Germline V gene sequence: CDR1 LGHNA, CDR2 YSLEER. Trimming pared 4 bases from V and 3 bases from J, leaving 7 bases between. Here the CDR3 reads CASSPILNQPQHF. CDR3 in DNA: TGCGCCAGCAGCCCGATACTCAATCAGCCCCAGCATTTT.

This clonotype has ten or more counts. The chain recombines TRBV11-2 with TRBJ2-3; the D is unclear. Per germline, CDR1 SGHAT and CDR2 FQNNGV. This CDR3 is built from 14 residues. V shed 4 bases and J shed 6 bases, with 14 bases lying between them. The DNA for the CDR3 is TGTGCCAGCAGCTGGACCGGGCCATCCGATACGCAGTATTTT. Translating gives CASSWTGPSDTQYF. The entire variable domain, with the rest obtained from reference TRBV11-2 and TRBJ2-3, is as follows: EAGVAQSPRYKIIEKRQSVAFWCNPISGHATLYWYQQILGQGPKLLIQFQNNGVVDDSQLPKDRFSAERLKGVDSTLKIQPAKLEDSAVYLCASSWTGPSDTQYFGPGTRLTVL.

This clonotype has only a few counts. The chain uses TRBV9 and TRBJ2-1; 7 positions match TRBD2. From germline, CDR1 is SGDLS and CDR2 YYNGEE. V was clipped by 0 bases and J by 4 bases; unmatched bases: 4. The CDR3 covers 15 residues. The CDR3 loop reads CASSVGGDYYNEQFF. The CDR3 coding sequence is TGTGCCAGCAGCGTAGGTGGGGACTATTACAATGAGCAGTTCTTC. Looking up the rest from reference TRBV9 and TRBJ2-1 gives the full variable domain: DSGVTQTPKHLITATGQRVTLRCSPRSGDLSVYWYQQSLDQGLQFLIQYYNGEERAKGNILERFSAQQFPDLHSELNLSSLELGDSALYFCASSVGGDYYNEQFFGPGTRLTVL.

V and J are TRBV28 and TRBJ2-7; D not certain. From germline, CDR1 is MDHEN and CDR2 SYDVKM. CDR3 size: 12 residues. Trimming shortened V by 2 bases and J by 2 bases, and 4 bases separated the two germline ends. Here the CDR3 reads CASSLRAYEQYV. The CDR3 DNA follows: TGTGCCAGCAGTTTAAGGGCCTACGAGCAGTACGTC.

This clonotype was seen a few times. The chain employs TRBV5-4 and TRBJ1-1; unclear D gene. Germline CDR1 and CDR2: SGHNT and YYREEE (reference sequence). The CDR3 is made up of 14 amino acids. V was trimmed by 5 bases and J by 2 bases, leaving 13 bases between them. This CDR3 is CASSGINHNTEAFF. As DNA, the CDR3 is TGTGCCAGCAGTGGAATTAATCATAACACTGAAGCTTTCTTT.

The rearrangement links TRBV2 to TRBJ2-5, with D unclear. CDR3 size: 12 residues. The germline CDR1 and CDR2 sequences are SNHLY and FYNNEI. With 11 bases removed from V and 5 bases from J, the gap between germline ends came to 15 bases. The CDR3 region has the DNA TGTGCCTCCGGGCGTACCGCGGAGACCCAGTACTTC. Translation: CASGRTAETQYF.

In this sample, this clonotype turned up once. This chain connects TRBV6-2 or TRBV6-3 to TRBJ2-3; 7 bases align to TRBD2. Germline CDR1 reads MNHEY; CDR2 reads SVGEGT. With V trimmed by 2 bases and J by 4 bases, 12 bases remained unmatched. This CDR3 contains 17 residues. The chain's CDR3 is CASSYPLLEAGPDTQYF. The CDR3 DNA reads TGTGCCAGCAGTTACCCCCTGTTGGAAGCGGGGCCAGATACGCAGTATTTT.